The 20 T cell receptor beta chains presented below share a single source sample, sequenced in a study of shared T cell receptors in the human thymus. The repertoire was sequenced with immunoSEQ multiplex PCR; TCRdb's copy has only in-frame clones and lacks some. The sample includes about 610,000 clones, 88% of them seen just once. This sample also appeared in a second study, on human thymus T cells.

The sample was thymocytes. These receptors were taken from a boy under two years old with a congenital heart defect.

Only a few counts were recorded for this clone. The CDR3 region has the DNA TGTGCCAGTAGCACACAGGGAGCGGGAGGGCCGGGCAATGAGCAGTTCTTC. Its protein is CASSTQGAGGPGNEQFF. The rearrangement links TRBV19 to TRBJ2-1, with TRBD2 matching over 10 bases. Germline V gives CDR1 LNHDA, CDR2 SQIVND (reference sequence). The CDR3 is 17 residues long. The V and J ends lost 6 bases and 6 bases, in that order; junction bases with no gene match: 14.

This clone was seen more than once but under ten times. This rearrangement joins TRBV19 to TRBJ2-2, with a weak D call TRBD2 (5 bases). There are 17 residues in the CDR3. The germline V and J ends were trimmed by 3 bases and 7 bases, with 21 bases remaining between them. Germline lookup yields CDR1 LNHDA and CDR2 SQIVND (reference sequence). CDR3 region: CASSIGLPRRGCGELFF. The CDR3 nucleotides read TGTGCCAGTAGTATTGGATTGCCGCGTCGGGGTTGCGGGGAGCTGTTTTTT. Drawing the rest from reference TRBV19 and TRBJ2-2, the complete variable domain is DGGITQSPKYLFRKEGQNVTLSCEQNLNHDAMYWYRQDPGQGLRLIYYSQIVNDFQKGDIAEGYSVSREKKESFPLTVTSAQKNPTAFYLCASSIGLPRRGCGELFFGEGSRLTVL.

The chain joins TRBV4-1 to TRBJ2-5, with D possibly TRBD1 on 6 matching bases. The CDR3 contains 14 residues. The germline CDR1 and CDR2 sequences are MGHRA and YSYEKL. With 4 bases removed from V and 5 bases from J, the gap between germline ends came to 14 bases. CDR3 DNA sequence: TGCGCCAGCAGCCCGACTGGGGGCCACGAGACCCAGTACTTC. It specifies CASSPTGGHETQYF.

The chain employs TRBV30 and TRBJ2-3, with 13 positions matching TRBD2. The germline gives CDR1 GTSNPN, CDR2 SVGIG (reference sequence). The CDR3 has 18 residues. After removal of 1 base from V and 5 bases from J, the junction contained 12 bases not matched to a gene. This chain's CDR3 is CAWSGTKLAGGRGDTQYF. For the CDR3, the DNA is TGTGCCTGGAGTGGGACTAAACTAGCGGGAGGGCGGGGAGATACGCAGTATTTT.

The chain recombines TRBV4-3 with TRBJ2-1, with 7 bases fitting TRBD2. The CDR3 length is 16 residues. Looked up from germline, CDR1 is LGHNA and CDR2 is YSLEER. The J segment lost 2 bases and the V segment lost 3 bases, leaving 7 bases of the junction unmatched. The CDR3 coding sequence is TGCGCCAGCAGCCAGGCCAGCGGGGTTCCCTACAATGAGCAGTTCTTC. Its protein is CASSQASGVPYNEQFF.

This rearrangement joins TRBV4-1 to TRBJ1-2, with D maybe TRBD1 (6 bases). CDR3 length equals 14 residues. With 4 bases removed from V and 6 bases from J, the gap between germline ends came to 15 bases. Germline V lookup: CDR1 MGHRA, CDR2 YSYEKL. The CDR3 nucleotides are TGCGCCAGCAGCCTCCAAGTGCCAGGGGATGGCTACACCTTC. Translation gives CASSLQVPGDGYTF.

This chain uses TRBV4-2 with TRBJ2-2; 8 nucleotides agree with TRBD1. CDR1 and CDR2 from the germline V gene are LGHNA and YNFKEQ. V gave up 4 bases and J gave up 1 base; unmatched junction bases: 5. The CDR3 totals 16 residues. The DNA of the CDR3 is TGTGCCAGCAGCCGATGGGGACAGGAGAACACCGGGGAGCTGTTTTTT. Its translation: CASSRWGQENTGELFF.

V gene TRBV6-4 combines with J gene TRBJ2-6; no clear D. The CDR3 runs 13 residues. V was pared by 10 bases and J by 0 bases, with 7 bases between. Germline CDR1 reads MRHNA; CDR2 reads SNTAGT. The CDR3 here is CATPHSGANVLTF. In nucleotides, the CDR3 is TGTGCCACCCCCCACTCTGGGGCCAACGTCCTGACTTTC.

This clone came up once. The chain employs TRBV1 and TRBJ2-2; the table gives TRBD2 as D, unverified against the DNA. TRBV1 is deemed a pseudogene. The CDR3 consists of 11 residues. The CDR3 DNA is TGCACCAGCAGCCCTAGCGGGGAGCTGTTTTTT. Protein product: CTSSPSGELFF.

This chain links TRBV11-3 with TRBJ2-3; perhaps TRBD2 as D (5 bases). The CDR3 length is 16 residues. V lost 4 bases, J lost 2 bases, and 16 bases lay in between. The germline V gene has CDR1 SGHNT and CDR2 YENEEA. The CDR3 nucleotides are TGTGCCAGCAGCTCAGCGCCCCTAGCCGACACAGATACGCAGTATTTT. Translated: CASSSAPLADTDTQYF.

This chain joins TRBV4-3 and TRBJ1-2; 11 bases match TRBD1. The V gene's germline CDR1 is LGHNA and CDR2 YSLEER. This CDR3 contains 16 residues. V gave up 2 bases and J gave up 7 bases; unmatched junction bases: 9. CDR3 loop: CASSQSLDRGQGGYTF. CDR3 sequence (DNA): TGCGCCAGCAGCCAATCCCTGGACAGGGGGCAAGGTGGCTACACCTTC.

This clone was detected only a few times. The chain uses TRBV29-1 and TRBJ2-5, with TRBD2 matching 7 bases. This CDR3 has 14 amino acids. Germline CDR1 is SQVTM and CDR2 is ANQGSEA. With 6 bases clipped from V and 6 bases from J, the junction kept 13 bases outside the gene matches. The CDR3 DNA follows: TGCAGCGTAGATGCAAGCGGGATTCAGAAGACCCAGTACTTC. Protein: CSVDASGIQKTQYF.

The gene calls are TRBV15 and TRBJ2-7; unclear D gene. This CDR3 is built from 14 residues. Germline lookup yields CDR1 LNHNV and CDR2 YYDKDF (reference sequence). V lost 1 base to trimming and J lost 0 bases, with 7 bases between them. CDR3 residues: CATSRVLFSYEQYF. For the CDR3, the DNA is TGTGCCACCAGCAGAGTACTATTCTCCTACGAGCAGTACTTC.

The DNA for the CDR3 is TGTGCCAGCAGCCAAGCTCCCGGGAGTAGGGTACTTGGCTACACCTTC. It yields the protein CASSQAPGSRVLGYTF. The J gene is TRBJ1-2, the V gene TRBV14; D not resolved. Per germline, CDR1 SGHDN and CDR2 FVKESK. This CDR3 is built from 16 residues. The V gene lost 1 base and the J gene lost 7 bases, with 19 bases spanning the gap.

The J gene is TRBJ1-2, the V gene TRBV18; tentative D call: TRBD1 (6 bases). The germline V and J ends were trimmed by 0 bases and 2 bases, with 16 bases remaining between them. Per germline, CDR1 KGHSH and CDR2 LQKENI. This CDR3 contains 17 residues. The CDR3 sequence: CASSPPRNREGNYGYTF. CDR3 nucleotide sequence: TGTGCCAGCTCACCACCTAGGAACAGGGAGGGGAACTATGGCTACACCTTC.

This chain links TRBV27 with TRBJ2-3; 8 bases line up with TRBD2. There are 15 residues in the CDR3. V gave up 10 bases and J gave up 14 bases; unmatched junction bases: 23. Germline CDR1 reads MNHEY; CDR2 reads SMNVEV (reference sequence). Here the CDR3 DNA reads TGTGCCATCGGAGGGGCTAGCGGGTTGGGCCTCGTTTTGTATTTT. Its translation: CAIGGASGLGLVLYF.

This chain uses TRBV11-3 with TRBJ2-3, with TRBD2 matching over 13 bases. CDR1 is SGHNT, CDR2 YENEEA, per germline. The V gene end was trimmed by 5 bases and the J gene end by 5 bases; junction bases not matched to a gene: 7. CDR3 size: 16 residues. In DNA form, the CDR3 reads TGTGCCAGCAGCCTGGGACTAGCGGGATCAGGAGATACGCAGTATTTT. The encoded protein is CASSLGLAGSGDTQYF. Together with reference TRBV11-3 and TRBJ2-3, the CDR3 gives the full variable domain: EAGVVQSPRYKIIEKKQPVAFWCNPISGHNTLYWYLQNLGQGPELLIRYENEEAVDDSQLPKDRFSAERLKGVDSTLKIQPAELGDSAVYLCASSLGLAGSGDTQYFGPGTRLTVL.

The V and J genes are TRBV5-1 and TRBJ2-7; 10 bases map to TRBD2. This CDR3 spans 15 amino acids. V was clipped by 0 bases and J by 3 bases; unmatched bases: 3. Per the germline V gene, CDR1 is SGHRS and CDR2 is YFSETQ. CDR3 region: CASSLAAGGYYEQYF. CDR3 sequence (DNA): TGCGCCAGCAGCTTGGCAGCGGGAGGGTACTACGAGCAGTACTTC. The whole variable domain, remainder taken from reference TRBV5-1 and TRBJ2-7, is KAGVTQTPRYLIKTRGQQVTLSCSPISGHRSVSWYQQTPGQGLQFLFEYFSETQRNKGNFPGRFSGRQFSNSRSEMNVSTLELGDSALYLCASSLAAGGYYEQYFGPGTRLTVT.

J is TRBJ1-5 and V is TRBV4-3; 9 nucleotides agree with TRBD1. There are 15 residues in the CDR3. Per the germline V gene, CDR1 is LGHNA and CDR2 is YSLEER. Unmatched junction bases numbered 6, after V lost 4 bases and J lost 5 bases. The CDR3, as DNA: TGCGCCAGCAGCCCGGACAGGGGATTGGATCAGCCCCAGCATTTT. Encoded protein: CASSPDRGLDQPQHF.

This clone was observed once. This sequence joins TRBV15 and TRBJ1-1, with TRBD1 matching over 9 bases. This CDR3 is built from 13 residues. Germline trimming cut 5 bases from V and 10 bases from J; bases unmatched to any gene: 8. Looked up from germline, CDR1 is LNHNV and CDR2 is YYDKDF (reference sequence). Written as DNA, the CDR3 is TGTGCCACCAGCGGCGACAGGGGGAGCGTAGCTTTCTTT. Amino acid sequence: CATSGDRGSVAFF.